What follows are 28 T cell receptor beta chains derived from one specimen sequenced in a study of regulatory T cells in long-lasting Graves disease. Libraries of TCR beta came from iRepertoire HTBI primers plus Arm-PCR of CDR3 regions. TCRdb called the multiplex PCR reads again in MiXCR, with one record for every CDR3 protein. The table lists roughly 420,000 distinct CDR3 sequences, around 15% of them singletons. The time point here: newly diagnosed GD, antithyroid drugs for less than 3 months. PBMC RNA was the source of the TCR library. This same sample was also taken into another study, of T cells in Graves' hyperthyroidism and ophthalmopathy.

The sequenced sample was peripheral blood mononuclear cells (PBMCs), obtained at new diagnosis, from a patient treated with antithyroid drugs. The receptors were gathered from a woman aged 30 to 39 with Graves disease.

The chain uses TRBV10-2 and TRBJ2-1; tentatively, D is TRBD2 (6 bases). The CDR3 totals 13 residues. V dropped 4 bases and J dropped 7 bases, with 11 bases sitting between them. Looked up from germline, CDR1 is WSHSY and CDR2 is SAAADI. The CDR3 nucleotides read TGCGCCAGCAGTGCGGGACTCGGGAATGAGCAGTTCTTC. Translated, it gives CASSAGLGNEQFF.

V usage is TRBV5-1 and J usage is TRBJ2-1; 7 nucleotides match TRBD2. The trim removed 3 bases at V and 9 bases at J, leaving 12 bases unmatched. The CDR3 consists of 15 residues. Germline V gives CDR1 SGHRS, CDR2 YFSETQ. For the CDR3, the DNA is TGCGCCAGCAGCTCGTACTCTGGGGGGGGAGCTGAGCAGTTCTTC. This codes for CASSSYSGGGAEQFF.

This clonotype was found many times. DNA for the CDR3: TGTGCCAGCAGAACACCGGGGAGCTCCTACGAGCAGTACTTC. It encodes CASRTPGSSYEQYF. The genes are TRBV28 and TRBJ2-7, with D possibly TRBD2 on 5 matching bases. Trimming left V 6 bases short and J 0 bases short, with 12 bases between. The CDR3 has 14 amino acids. Germline-derived CDR1 and CDR2 are MDHEN and SYDVKM.

This clonotype has ten or more counts. This chain links TRBV2 with TRBJ2-2, with D hard to call. Germline lookup yields CDR1 SNHLY and CDR2 FYNNEI. This CDR3 spans 15 amino acids. V was trimmed by 4 bases and J by 0 bases, leaving 9 bases between them. The CDR3 here is CASSANFPNTGELFF. Written as DNA, the CDR3 is TGTGCCAGCAGTGCCAACTTTCCGAACACCGGGGAGCTGTTTTTT.

The V gene is TRBV10-1, the J gene TRBJ2-7; unclear D gene. The CDR3 has 14 residues. V lost 0 bases and J lost 1, with 7 bases in between. Germline CDR1 reads WNHNN; CDR2 reads SYGVQD (reference sequence). CDR3 sequence: CASSESPASYEQYF. DNA of the CDR3: TGCGCCAGCAGTGAGTCCCCGGCGTCCTACGAGCAGTACTTC.

This clonotype was seen at least ten times. The chain carries TRBV30 and TRBJ2-7; D gene unclear. This CDR3 contains 12 residues. The V gene's germline CDR1 is GTSNPN and CDR2 SVGIG (reference sequence). V was pared by 0 bases and J by 5 bases, with 8 bases between. For the CDR3, the DNA is TGTGCCTGGAGTGTACTGTTGAACGAGCAGTACTTC. Encoded protein: CAWSVLLNEQYF.

This clonotype was picked up many times. The gene calls are TRBV18 and TRBJ2-1, with 12 nucleotides matching TRBD2. Losses at the gene ends were 1 base for V and 5 bases for J; bases not matched to a gene: 9. Germline V CDR1 and CDR2: KGHSH, LQKENI. This CDR3 region has 18 residues. CDR3 DNA sequence: TGTGCCAGCTCACCACTCCGCTTTCGACTAGCGGGGGACAATGAGCAGTTCTTC. It encodes CASSPLRFRLAGDNEQFF.

Remarks on this clonotype: Sequence at one end of the junction differs from germline and may be a read error. V is TRBV5-1 and J is TRBJ2-1; 14 bases fit TRBD2. The CDR3 extends over 13 amino acids. The germline V gene encodes CDR1 SGHRS and CDR2 YFSETQ. The chain's CDR3 is CASSVGLAGEQLF. The CDR3 DNA reads TGCGCCAGCAGCGTGGGACTAGCGGGGGAGCAGTTATTC.

Points on this clonotype: A much larger clone is a single base away; this may be a read error. The chain couples TRBV10-3 to TRBJ2-7; TRBD2 aligns across 12 bases. Trimming removed 7 bases from V and 7 bases from J; junction bases left unmatched: 8. This CDR3 is built from 14 residues. CDR1 is ENHRY, CDR2 SYGVKD, per germline. As DNA, the CDR3 is TGTGCCATCAATCCGACTAGCGGGAGAGGTGAGCAGTACTTC. It translates to CAINPTSGRGEQYF.

This clonotype has a count of ten or more. The chain carries TRBV7-2 and TRBJ2-5; D is uncertain. Germline CDR1 is SGHTA and CDR2 is FQGNSA. The CDR3 is made up of 15 amino acids. V lost 7 bases and J lost 1, with 16 bases in between. CDR3 protein: CASTAPPAGQETQYF. The CDR3 nucleotides read TGTGCCAGCACAGCCCCCCCGGCTGGCCAAGAGACCCAGTACTTC.

This sequence joins TRBV7-9 and TRBJ1-2, with 8 bases that match TRBD1. This CDR3 is built from 13 residues. CDR1 SEHNR and CDR2 FQNEAQ come from the germline V gene (reference sequence). J was trimmed by 4 bases and V by 3 bases; bases with no gene match: 1. CDR3 nucleotides: TGTGCCAGCAGCTTCACAGGGGGCTATGGCTACACCTTC. Encoded protein: CASSFTGGYGYTF.

This clonotype was counted ten times or more. The chain couples TRBV7-9 to TRBJ1-4, with 9 bases identical to TRBD1. CDR3 length equals 15 residues. Trimming removed 5 bases from V and 6 bases from J; junction bases left unmatched: 7. The germline CDR1 and CDR2 sequences are SEHNR and FQNEAQ (reference sequence). The CDR3 sequence is CASSHPGTGHEKLFF. The CDR3 DNA sequence: TGTGCCAGCAGCCATCCCGGGACAGGGCATGAAAAACTGTTTTTT.

This chain joins TRBV30 and TRBJ1-5; TRBD1 might be the D (5 bases). V lost 7 bases and J lost 6, with 16 bases in between. The CDR3 runs to 13 residues. Germline V gene lookup returns CDR1 GTSNPN and CDR2 SVGIG (reference sequence). CDR3: CAYGPGTFQPQHF. CDR3 nucleotides: TGTGCCTACGGGCCGGGGACGTTTCAGCCCCAGCATTTT.

This clonotype was seen many times. The chain recombines TRBV6-1 with TRBJ2-3, with no clear D. Germline loops: CDR1 MNHNS, CDR2 SASEGT. Trimming pared 7 bases from V and 0 bases from J, leaving 8 bases between. The CDR3 runs to 13 residues. Here the CDR3 DNA reads TGTGCCAGCACCCCCCGGAGCACAGATACGCAGTATTTT. Translation: CASTPRSTDTQYF.

This clonotype was recorded at least ten times. The chain uses TRBV20-1 and TRBJ2-2, with a tentative D call TRBD2 (6 bases). Trimming pared 5 bases from V and 1 base from J, leaving 11 bases between. The CDR3 extends over 14 amino acids. Germline V gene lookup returns CDR1 DFQATT and CDR2 SNEGSKA (reference sequence). The CDR3: CSAPQRVNTGELFF. The CDR3 bases are TGCAGTGCTCCCCAGCGGGTGAACACCGGGGAGCTGTTTTTT.

This clonotype turned up a few times. The V call is TRBV4-2, the J call TRBJ2-5, with 8 bases matching TRBD2. V dropped 0 bases and J dropped 5; count of bases not matched to a gene: 11. The CDR3 is 17 amino acids. Germline lookup yields CDR1 LGHNA and CDR2 YNFKEQ. CDR3 coding DNA: TGTGCCAGCAGCCAAGAGGGACCGGGACTAGTTTCTGAGACCCAGTACTTC. It is translated as CASSQEGPGLVSETQYF.

The rearrangement links TRBV20-1 to TRBJ2-1; D remains unclear. The V gene's germline CDR1 is DFQATT and CDR2 SNEGSKA (reference sequence). The ends were cut back, 3 bases at V and 7 bases at J, with 13 bases in the middle. The CDR3 runs to 13 residues. CDR3 bases: TGCAGTGCTAGCGTGGGCAACATTAATGAGCAGTTCTTC. Translating it yields CSASVGNINEQFF.

This clonotype was counted between two and nine times. The V gene is TRBV29-1, the J gene TRBJ2-7, with a possible D match to TRBD1 (6 bases). V gave up 5 bases and J gave up 0 bases, with 11 bases separating them. The CDR3 contains 13 residues. Germline V CDR1 and CDR2: SQVTM, ANQGSEA. CDR3 loop: CSVPGTSSYEQYF. The CDR3 DNA sequence: TGCAGCGTTCCCGGGACAAGCTCCTACGAGCAGTACTTC.

This clonotype has a count of ten or more. The chain carries TRBV27 and TRBJ2-7, with 8 nucleotides matching TRBD1. This CDR3 contains 14 residues. Germline assignment: CDR1 MNHEY and CDR2 SMNVEV (reference sequence). Losses at the gene ends were 5 bases for V and 0 bases for J; bases not matched to a gene: 3. The CDR3 protein is CASSPGQVSYEQYF. The CDR3 nucleotides read TGTGCCAGCAGTCCGGGACAGGTCTCCTACGAGCAGTACTTC.

This clonotype was counted many times. The genes are TRBV30 and TRBJ2-1; D gene ambiguous. The ends were cut back, 1 base at V and 4 bases at J, with 11 bases in the middle. Germline V gives CDR1 GTSNPN, CDR2 SVGIG (reference sequence). The CDR3 spans 14 residues. Here the CDR3 DNA reads TGTGCCTGGAGTGGCCGACTGACGTACAATGAGCAGTTCTTC. It is translated as CAWSGRLTYNEQFF.

This clonotype was seen at least ten times. The genes are TRBV6-2 or TRBV6-3 and TRBJ2-5; D may be TRBD1 (5 bases). The V end was cut by 6 bases, the J end by 10 bases, with 18 bases between. CDR3 length: 13 residues. Germline CDR1 MNHEY, CDR2 SVGEGT. As DNA, the CDR3 is TGTGCCAGCAGGGGATGGACAATAGAGTACCAGTACTTC. Residues: CASRGWTIEYQYF.

This clonotype was counted at least ten times. The CDR3: CASSPRTGNIQYF. The CDR3, as DNA: TGTGCCAGCAGTCCAAGGACAGGCAACATTCAGTACTTC. The rearrangement uses TRBV12-3 or TRBV12-4 and TRBJ2-4, with 7 bases that match TRBD1. V was clipped by 5 bases and J by 7 bases; unmatched bases: 5. The CDR3 has 13 residues.

This clonotype was recorded many times. V gene TRBV12-5 combines with J gene TRBJ1-1; 10 nucleotides agree with TRBD1. CDR1 is LGHNT and CDR2 is FRNRAP in the germline V gene. V shed 3 bases and J 0 bases; nucleotides not matched to a gene: 4. The CDR3 spans 16 residues. The CDR3 region has the DNA TGTGCTAGTGGTTTCTCGGGACAGGGGTTGAACACTGAAGCTTTCTTT. Protein sequence: CASGFSGQGLNTEAFF.

This clonotype has a count of ten or more. CDR3 bases: TGTGCCAGCTCACATACCGGGACAGGGACGAAGACCCAGTACTTC. Translation: CASSHTGTGTKTQYF. V and J are TRBV18 and TRBJ2-5; the match to TRBD1 covers 9 bases. The CDR3 extends over 15 amino acids. The ends lost 4 bases at V and 6 bases at J; junction bases unmatched: 9. Germline CDR1 reads KGHSH; CDR2 reads LQKENI.

The chain employs TRBV12-3 or TRBV12-4 and TRBJ2-1, with D perhaps being TRBD1 or TRBD2 (6 bases each). V was clipped by 9 bases and J by 8 bases, with 20 bases between them. This CDR3 spans 14 amino acids. The CDR3 coding sequence is TGTGCCAGTTTCCGAGGACCCGGGGGCGATGAGCAGTTCTTC. Protein product: CASFRGPGGDEQFF.

This clonotype was recorded at least ten times. The V call is TRBV20-1, the J call TRBJ2-3; D is unresolved. Germline CDR1 DFQATT, CDR2 SNEGSKA (reference sequence). This CDR3 has 17 residues. The V and J ends lost 3 bases and 1 base respectively, with 20 bases between them. Here the CDR3 reads CSARALRATFGTDTQYF. DNA of the CDR3: TGCAGTGCTAGGGCATTAAGGGCGACCTTTGGCACAGATACGCAGTATTTT.

With regard to this clonotype: No conserved phenylalanine or tryptophan is present at the end of the CDR3, so a read error is the likely explanation. The chain links TRBV27 to TRBJ1-2; D gene uncertain. The germline V and J ends were trimmed by 8 bases and 2 bases, with 12 bases remaining between them. CDR1 MNHEY and CDR2 SMNVEV come from the germline V gene (reference sequence). CDR3 length equals 13 residues. CDR3 coding DNA: TGTGCCAGCGGAAGCTCAGTGAACTATGGCTACACCCTC. It is translated as CASGSSVNYGYTL.

This clonotype was observed at least ten times. The chain joins TRBV15 to TRBJ2-7; TRBD1 matches 10 bases. The germline V gene encodes CDR1 LNHNV and CDR2 YYDKDF (reference sequence). Trimming cost V 7 bases and J 6 bases; bases outside gene matches: 12. The CDR3 loop spans 15 amino acids. The CDR3 region is CATTRAGTGVSEQYF. As DNA, the CDR3 is TGTGCCACCACTCGAGCCGGGACAGGGGTTAGCGAGCAGTACTTC.